This T cell receptor (beta chain) was sequenced in a study of blood T cell repertoires in COVID-19 (dated by TCRdb to between 2020 and 2021). Regarding the research as a whole: Samples from collaborators originated in the United States, Italy and Spain and spanned both the acute and convalescent phases of COVID-19. Where available, HLA class I and class II types were obtained from metadata supplied by the sample provider rather than from assay-based typing. The prospective study material was composed of cDNA or gDNA derived from T cells, B-cell-depleted T cells, or PBMCs. Samples were obtained from the ongoing ImmuneRACE study (first 160 participants) and from over a thousand subjects provided by 6 global collaborators. The repertoires were released in a freely available public database intended as a resource for research on the immune response to SARS-CoV-2. Sample metadata almost always included a de-identified subject ID, COVID-19 status, age in years and sex. Deeply sampled blood TCRbeta repertoires from subjects exposed to, actively infected with, or recovered from COVID-19 were included in the dataset. Findings and caveats that apply to the study as a whole: The amount of clinical and demographic metadata varied by source and participant and was provided uncurated.

Reading the germline V gene (reference sequence) gives CDR1 GTSNPN and CDR2 SVGIG. Including the terminal cysteine and phenylalanine, the CDR3 comprises 11 residues. This entry keeps only the CDR3 DNA: 33 bases, framed from base 1. V and J are truncated by 5 bases and 4 bases respectively, leaving an intervening sequence of 8 bases. A word on this clone: There is no known antigen for this receptor. Base qualities were left out, and no much larger clone turns up one base away.

TCRbeta CDR3 regions were amplified from genomic DNA by means of the immunoSEQ Assay, a bias-controlled multiplex PCR. Regarding the original processing steps: Nucleated cell counts per sample were estimated from amplification of reference gene primers within the assay. To quantify the absolute abundance of each unique TCRbeta CDR3 rearrangement, sequence reads were collapsed and filtered. Productive Simpson clonality was computed per sample as the square root of Simpson's diversity index over productive rearrangements. The table was pulled from immuneACCESS by TCRdb, which kept in-frame rearrangements only. Such tables lose some clones; where checked, under half of the loss comes from unresolved V genes, and the rest has no known cause. Clonal size and the V and J genes are those of that table, whereas D and trimming came from the DNA. The sample table holds 200,000 to 250,000 clones, of which around nine tenths were seen once. Of the sample, more than 0.65% is held by the ten largest clones.

At one collaborating source in Seattle, patients were enrolled during active infection and were followed longitudinally through the course of disease. Each collaborating institution followed its own protocols to collect whole blood in K2EDTA tubes. Collaborator samples were shipped for TCRbeta analysis as frozen whole blood, isolated PBMCs, or DNA extracted from either sample type. Material: peripheral blood. The rearrangement joined TRBV30 to TRBJ1-2; no confident D gene assignment can be made. The TCR sequence derives from a man in his thirties or forties with COVID-19, enrolled during active disease. The DNA sequence reads TGTGCCTGGGGCCATTTCTATGGCTACACCTTC. It codes for CAWGHFYGYTF.